The clone carrying this TCR beta chain occurred many times. Antigen: not known. The cDNA was generated by 5'RACE with 10-nucleotide random UMIs. TCRdb processed the 5' RACE reads anew with MiXCR; each CDR3 protein has one entry. The sample has roughly 65,000 distinct CDR3 sequences, 5.2% seen once; the top ten hold about 5.8%. The record originates from a study of neurological immune-mediated disorders. Study results and caveats: Grouping of repertoires by phylogeny put those of 18 of 34 multiple sclerosis patients into a single related-CDR3 cluster, a possible signature.

From germline, CDR1 is SGHVS and CDR2 FNYEAQ. Trimming pared 4 bases from V and 1 base from J, leaving 12 bases between. The CDR3 has 15 residues. The sequence came from a human donor with multiple sclerosis. The donor label of this sample is uncertain. This chain links TRBV7-6 with TRBJ2-3; possible D gene TRBD2, 5 bases. The source material was PBMCs. CDR3 loop: CASSSLLVRTDTQYF. CDR3 DNA sequence: TGTGCCAGCAGCTCCCTACTAGTACGCACAGATACGCAGTATTTT.